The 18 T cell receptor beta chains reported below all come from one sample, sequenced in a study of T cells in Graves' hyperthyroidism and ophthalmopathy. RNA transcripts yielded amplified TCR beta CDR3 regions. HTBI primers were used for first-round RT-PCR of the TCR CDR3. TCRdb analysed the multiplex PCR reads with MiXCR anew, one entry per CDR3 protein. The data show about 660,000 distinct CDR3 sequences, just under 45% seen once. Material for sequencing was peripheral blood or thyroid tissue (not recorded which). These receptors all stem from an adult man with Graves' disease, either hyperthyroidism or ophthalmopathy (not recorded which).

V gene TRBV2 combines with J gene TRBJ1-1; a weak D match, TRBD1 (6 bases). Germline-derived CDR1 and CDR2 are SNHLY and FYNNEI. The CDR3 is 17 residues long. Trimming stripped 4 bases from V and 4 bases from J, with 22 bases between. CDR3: CASSVEWGGAGATEAFF. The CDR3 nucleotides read TGTGCCAGCAGTGTGGAGTGGGGGGGCGCGGGGGCCACTGAAGCTTTCTTT.

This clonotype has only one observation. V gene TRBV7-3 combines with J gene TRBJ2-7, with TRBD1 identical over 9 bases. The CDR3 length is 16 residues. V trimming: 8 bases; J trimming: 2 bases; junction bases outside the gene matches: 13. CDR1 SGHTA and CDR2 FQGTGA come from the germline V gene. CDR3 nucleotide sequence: TGTGCCAGCGGAGGCGACAGGGGGGGCGCGACCTACGAGCAGTACTTC. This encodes CASGGDRGGATYEQYF.

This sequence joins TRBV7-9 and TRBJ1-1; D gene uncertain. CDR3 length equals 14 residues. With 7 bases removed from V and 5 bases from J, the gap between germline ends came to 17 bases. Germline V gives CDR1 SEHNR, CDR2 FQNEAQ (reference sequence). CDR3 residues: CASNVAGAGTEAFF. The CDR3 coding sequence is TGTGCCAGCAACGTTGCTGGAGCGGGGACTGAAGCTTTCTTT.

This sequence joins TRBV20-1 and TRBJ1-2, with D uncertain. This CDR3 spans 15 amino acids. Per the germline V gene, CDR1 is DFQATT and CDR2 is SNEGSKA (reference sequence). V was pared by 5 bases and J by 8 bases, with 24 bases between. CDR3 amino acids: CSAGRGGGSLRGYTF. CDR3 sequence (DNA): TGCAGTGCTGGTAGAGGCGGCGGGAGTCTGAGGGGCTACACCTTC.

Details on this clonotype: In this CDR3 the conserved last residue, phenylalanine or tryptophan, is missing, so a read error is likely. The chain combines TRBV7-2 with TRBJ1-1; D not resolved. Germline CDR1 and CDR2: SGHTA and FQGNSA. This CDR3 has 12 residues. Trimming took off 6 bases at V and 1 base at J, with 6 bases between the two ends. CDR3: CASRSGNTEAFL. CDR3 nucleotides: TGTGCCAGCAGATCAGGGAACACTGAAGCTTTCCTT.

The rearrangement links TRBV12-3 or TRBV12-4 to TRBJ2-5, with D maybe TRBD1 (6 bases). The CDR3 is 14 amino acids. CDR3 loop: CASGRTAVVETQYF. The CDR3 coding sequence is TGTGCTAGTGGCCGGACAGCAGTCGTGGAGACCCAGTACTTC.

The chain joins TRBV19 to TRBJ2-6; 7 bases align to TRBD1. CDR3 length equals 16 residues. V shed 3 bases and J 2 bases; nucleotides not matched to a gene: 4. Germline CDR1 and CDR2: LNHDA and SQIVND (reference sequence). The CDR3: CASSIPQGAGANVLTF. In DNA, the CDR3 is TGTGCCAGTAGTATCCCTCAGGGGGCTGGGGCCAACGTCCTGACTTTC.

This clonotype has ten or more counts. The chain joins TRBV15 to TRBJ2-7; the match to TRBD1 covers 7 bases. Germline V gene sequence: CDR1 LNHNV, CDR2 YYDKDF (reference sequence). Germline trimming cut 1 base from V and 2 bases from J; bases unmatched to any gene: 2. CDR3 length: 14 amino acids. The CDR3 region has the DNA TGTGCCACCAGCAGAGGACAGGGACCCTACGAGCAGTACTTC. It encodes CATSRGQGPYEQYF.

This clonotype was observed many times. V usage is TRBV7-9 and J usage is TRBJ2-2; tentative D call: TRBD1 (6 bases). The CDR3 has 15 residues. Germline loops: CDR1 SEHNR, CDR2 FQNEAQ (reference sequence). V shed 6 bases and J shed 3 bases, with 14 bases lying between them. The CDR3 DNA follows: TGTGCCAGCAGACCGCCTTACAGGGACACCGGGGAGCTGTTTTTT. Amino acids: CASRPPYRDTGELFF.

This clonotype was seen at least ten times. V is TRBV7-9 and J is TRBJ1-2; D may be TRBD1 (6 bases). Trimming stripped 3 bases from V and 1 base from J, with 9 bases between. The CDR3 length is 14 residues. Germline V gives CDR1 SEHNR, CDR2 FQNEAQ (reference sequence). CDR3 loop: CASSLGGLNYGYTF. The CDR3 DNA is TGTGCCAGCAGCTTGGGGGGGCTTAACTATGGCTACACCTTC.

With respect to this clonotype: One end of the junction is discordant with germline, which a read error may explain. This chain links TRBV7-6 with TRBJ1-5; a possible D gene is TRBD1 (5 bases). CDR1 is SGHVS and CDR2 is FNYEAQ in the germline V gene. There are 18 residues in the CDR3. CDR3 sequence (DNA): TGTGCTAGCAGCTCGGGGAGGTCAGACAGTTATAGCAATCAGCCCCAGCATTTT. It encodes CASSSGRSDSYSNQPQHF.

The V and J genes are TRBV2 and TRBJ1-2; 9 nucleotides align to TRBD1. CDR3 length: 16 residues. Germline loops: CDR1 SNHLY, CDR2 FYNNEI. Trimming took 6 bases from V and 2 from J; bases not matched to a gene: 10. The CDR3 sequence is CASRTTGGGLNYGYTF. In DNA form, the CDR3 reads TGTGCCAGCAGGACGACAGGGGGTGGACTGAACTATGGCTACACCTTC.

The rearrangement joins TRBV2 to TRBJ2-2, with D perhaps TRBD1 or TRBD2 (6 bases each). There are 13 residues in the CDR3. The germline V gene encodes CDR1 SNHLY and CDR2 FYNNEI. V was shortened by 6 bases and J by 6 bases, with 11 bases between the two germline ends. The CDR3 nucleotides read TGTGCCAGCAGGATGGGGGGCGCCGGGGAGCTGTTTTTT. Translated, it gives CASRMGGAGELFF. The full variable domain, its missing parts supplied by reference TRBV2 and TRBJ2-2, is EPEVTQTPSHQVTQMGQEVILRCVPISNHLYFYWYRQILGQKVEFLVSFYNNEISEKSEIFDDQFSVERPDGSNFTLKIRSTKLEDSAMYFCASRMGGAGELFFGEGSRLTVL.

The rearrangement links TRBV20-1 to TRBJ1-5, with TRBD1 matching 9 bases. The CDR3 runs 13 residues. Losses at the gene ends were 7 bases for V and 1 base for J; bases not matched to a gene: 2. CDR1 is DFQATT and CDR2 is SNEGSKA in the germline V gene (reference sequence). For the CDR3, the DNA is TGCAGTGAAGGACAGGGGAGCAATCAGCCCCAGCATTTT. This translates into CSEGQGSNQPQHF.

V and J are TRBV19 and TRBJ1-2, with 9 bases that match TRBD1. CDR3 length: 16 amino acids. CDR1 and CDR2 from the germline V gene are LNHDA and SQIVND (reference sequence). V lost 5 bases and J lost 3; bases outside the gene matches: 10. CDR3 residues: CASSAWDRESDYGYTF. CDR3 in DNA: TGTGCCAGTAGTGCCTGGGACAGGGAGTCCGACTATGGCTACACCTTC.

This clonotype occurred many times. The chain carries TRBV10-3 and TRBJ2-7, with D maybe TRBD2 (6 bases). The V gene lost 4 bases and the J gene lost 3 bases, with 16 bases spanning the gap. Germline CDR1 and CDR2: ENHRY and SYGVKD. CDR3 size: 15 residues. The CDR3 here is CAISVGGNAHYEQYF. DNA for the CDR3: TGTGCCATCAGTGTGGGGGGAAACGCCCACTACGAGCAGTACTTC.

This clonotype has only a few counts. The CDR3 bases are TGCAGTGCTTGGACAGGGGACGCCTATGGCTACACCTTC. Protein sequence: CSAWTGDAYGYTF. This chain links TRBV20-1 with TRBJ1-2, with TRBD1 matching over 9 bases. V was clipped by 5 bases and J by 4 bases; unmatched bases: 5. Germline assignment: CDR1 DFQATT and CDR2 SNEGSKA (reference sequence). The CDR3 loop spans 13 amino acids.

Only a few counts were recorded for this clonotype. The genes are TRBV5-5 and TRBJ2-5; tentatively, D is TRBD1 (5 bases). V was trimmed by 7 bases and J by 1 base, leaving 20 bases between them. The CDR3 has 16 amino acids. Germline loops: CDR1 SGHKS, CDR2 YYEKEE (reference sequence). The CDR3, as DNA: TGTGCCAGCGGTTCGTCAGGGCTGTGGGGCCAAGAGACCCAGTACTTC. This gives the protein CASGSSGLWGQETQYF. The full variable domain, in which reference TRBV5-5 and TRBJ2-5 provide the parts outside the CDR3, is DAGVTQSPTHLIKTRGQQVTLRCSPISGHKSVSWYQQVLGQGPQFIFQYYEKEERGRGNFPDRFSARQFPNYSSELNVNALLLGDSALYLCASGSSGLWGQETQYFGPGTRLLVL.